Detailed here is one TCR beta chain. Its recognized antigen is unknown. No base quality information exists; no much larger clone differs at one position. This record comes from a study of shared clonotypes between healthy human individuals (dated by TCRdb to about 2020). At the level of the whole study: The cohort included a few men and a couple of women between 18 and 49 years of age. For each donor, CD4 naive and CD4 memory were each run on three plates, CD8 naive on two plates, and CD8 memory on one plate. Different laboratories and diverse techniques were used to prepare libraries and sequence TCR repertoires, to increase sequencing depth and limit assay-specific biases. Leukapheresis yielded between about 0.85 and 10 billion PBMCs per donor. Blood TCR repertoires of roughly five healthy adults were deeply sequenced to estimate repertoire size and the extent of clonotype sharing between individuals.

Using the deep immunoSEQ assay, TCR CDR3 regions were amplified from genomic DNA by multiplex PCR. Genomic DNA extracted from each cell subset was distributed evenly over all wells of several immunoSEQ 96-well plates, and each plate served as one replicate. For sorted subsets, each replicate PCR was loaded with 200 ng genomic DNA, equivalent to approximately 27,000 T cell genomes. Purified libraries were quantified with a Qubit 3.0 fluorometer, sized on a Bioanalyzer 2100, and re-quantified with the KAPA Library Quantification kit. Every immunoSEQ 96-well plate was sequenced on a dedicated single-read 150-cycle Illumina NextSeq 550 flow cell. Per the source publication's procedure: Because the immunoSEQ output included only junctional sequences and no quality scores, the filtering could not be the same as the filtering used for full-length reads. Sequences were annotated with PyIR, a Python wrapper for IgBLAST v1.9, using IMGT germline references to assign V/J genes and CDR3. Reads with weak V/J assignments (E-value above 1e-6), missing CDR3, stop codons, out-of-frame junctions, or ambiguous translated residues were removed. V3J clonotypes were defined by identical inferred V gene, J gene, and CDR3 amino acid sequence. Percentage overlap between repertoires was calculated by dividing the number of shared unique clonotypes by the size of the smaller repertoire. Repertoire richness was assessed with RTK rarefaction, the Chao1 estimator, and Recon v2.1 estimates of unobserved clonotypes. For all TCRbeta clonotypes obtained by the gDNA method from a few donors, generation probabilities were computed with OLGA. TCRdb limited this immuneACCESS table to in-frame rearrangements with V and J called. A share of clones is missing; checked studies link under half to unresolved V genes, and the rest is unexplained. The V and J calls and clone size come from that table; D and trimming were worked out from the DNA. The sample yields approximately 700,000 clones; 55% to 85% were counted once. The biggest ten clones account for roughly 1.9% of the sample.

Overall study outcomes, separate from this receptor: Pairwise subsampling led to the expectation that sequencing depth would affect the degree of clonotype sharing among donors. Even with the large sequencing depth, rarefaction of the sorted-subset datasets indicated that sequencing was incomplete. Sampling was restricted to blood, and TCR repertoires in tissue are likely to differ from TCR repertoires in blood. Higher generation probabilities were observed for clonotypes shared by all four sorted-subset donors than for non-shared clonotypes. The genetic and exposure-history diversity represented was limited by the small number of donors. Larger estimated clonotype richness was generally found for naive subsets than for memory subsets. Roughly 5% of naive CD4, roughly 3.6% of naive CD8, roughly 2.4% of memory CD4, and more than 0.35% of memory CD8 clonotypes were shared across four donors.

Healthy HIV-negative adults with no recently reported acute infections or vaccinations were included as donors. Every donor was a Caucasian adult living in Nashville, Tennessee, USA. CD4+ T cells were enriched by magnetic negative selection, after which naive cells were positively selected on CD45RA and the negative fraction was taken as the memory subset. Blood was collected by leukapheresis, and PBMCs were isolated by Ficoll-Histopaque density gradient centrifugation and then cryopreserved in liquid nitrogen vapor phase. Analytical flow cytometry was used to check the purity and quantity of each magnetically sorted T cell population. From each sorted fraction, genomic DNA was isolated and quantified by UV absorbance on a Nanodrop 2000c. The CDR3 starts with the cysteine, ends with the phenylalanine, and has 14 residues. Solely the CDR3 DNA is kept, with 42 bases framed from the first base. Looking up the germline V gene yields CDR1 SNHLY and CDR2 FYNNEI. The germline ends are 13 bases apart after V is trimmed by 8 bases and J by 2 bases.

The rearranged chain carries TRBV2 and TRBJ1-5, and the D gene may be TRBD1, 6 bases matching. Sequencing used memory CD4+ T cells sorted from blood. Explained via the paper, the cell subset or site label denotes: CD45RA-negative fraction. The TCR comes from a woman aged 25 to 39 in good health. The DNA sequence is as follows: TGTGCCAGCGGGGGCAGGCTGGGCAATCAGCCCCAGCATTTT. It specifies CASGGRLGNQPQHF.